These 21 T cell receptor beta chains were sequenced from one sample in a study of PD-L1 blockade in urothelial cancer. Data came from immunoSEQ multiplex PCR; TCRdb stores just in-frame clones and leaves some out. The data contain some 35,000 clones, under 90% of them seen just once; the ten biggest clones take up around 20%. Sequences were derived from PBMCs, sampled around atezolizumab (anti-PD-L1) treatment. The receptor set was obtained from a man between 60 and 75 years old with urothelial cancer.

The chain carries TRBV5-1 and TRBJ1-4; TRBD1 is a possible D gene (5 bases). This CDR3 contains 15 residues. V dropped 7 bases and J dropped 6 bases, with 19 bases sitting between them. Per germline, CDR1 SGHRS and CDR2 YFSETQ. The CDR3 loop is CASYPGPGVDEKLFF. CDR3 nucleotide sequence: TGCGCCAGCTATCCCGGCCCGGGGGTGGATGAAAAACTGTTTTTT.

The CDR3 DNA follows: TGTGCCAGCAGTGAGGGGGCAGAAATTTACAATGAGCAGTTCTTC. As protein: CASSEGAEIYNEQFF. The chain couples TRBV6-1 to TRBJ2-1; TRBD1 might be the D (6 bases). The CDR3 runs 15 residues. Per the germline V gene, CDR1 is MNHNS and CDR2 is SASEGT. V was cut by 3 bases and J by 4 bases, with 13 bases left in between.

The J gene is TRBJ2-7, the V gene TRBV2; maybe TRBD1 (6 bases). Germline V gene sequence: CDR1 SNHLY, CDR2 FYNNEI. V shed 6 bases and J shed 6 bases, with 15 bases lying between them. The CDR3 extends over 13 amino acids. The CDR3, as DNA: TGTGCCAGCAGGGACAGAGCGCCGTCCGAGCAGTACTTC. Translated: CASRDRAPSEQYF.

This clone was seen only once. The V gene is TRBV28, the J gene TRBJ1-2; possible D gene TRBD1, 6 bases. The germline V and J ends were trimmed by 4 bases and 5 bases, with 11 bases remaining between them. CDR1 is MDHEN and CDR2 is SYDVKM in the germline V gene. This CDR3 has 13 amino acids. The CDR3 nucleotides are TGTGCCAGCAGTTGGGGGACACAATATGGCTACACCTTC. It encodes CASSWGTQYGYTF.

The gene calls are TRBV4-1 and TRBJ2-3; 7 bases are a match to TRBD2. The CDR3 consists of 16 residues. Germline CDR1 and CDR2: MGHRA and YSYEKL. V was clipped by 4 bases and J by 4 bases; unmatched bases: 11. As DNA, the CDR3 is TGCGCCAGCAGCCGAGGCGATCTAGCGGTGGCAGATACGCAGTATTTT. Protein: CASSRGDLAVADTQYF.

The genes are TRBV5-6 and TRBJ2-5, with D maybe TRBD2 (5 bases). CDR3 length: 17 amino acids. V dropped 4 bases and J dropped 4 bases, with 23 bases sitting between them. CDR1 and CDR2 (germline): SGHDT, YYEEEE. In nucleotides, the CDR3 is TGTGCCAGCAGCCGTATCGGGGATTATGGGCAACGAGAGACCCAGTACTTC. Its protein product is CASSRIGDYGQRETQYF.

The chain links TRBV10-3 to TRBJ1-5, with TRBD1 as a possible D gene (6 bases). The V and J ends lost 6 bases and 3 bases respectively, with 9 bases between them. Germline V gene lookup returns CDR1 ENHRY and CDR2 SYGVKD. CDR3 length equals 13 residues. In nucleotides, the CDR3 is TGTGCCATCAGGGACAGCTCCAATCAGCCCCAGCATTTT. Translating gives CAIRDSSNQPQHF.

The chain has TRBV30 and TRBJ2-3; TRBD1 is a possible D gene (5 bases). Trimming removed 0 bases at V and 0 bases at J, with 13 bases between. This CDR3 contains 16 residues. The germline gives CDR1 GTSNPN, CDR2 SVGIG (reference sequence). CDR3 sequence reads: CAWSVADSPSTDTQYF. CDR3 sequence (DNA): TGTGCCTGGAGTGTTGCCGACAGCCCTAGCACAGATACGCAGTATTTT.

The rearrangement uses TRBV7-2 and TRBJ2-3, with 7 bases aligning to TRBD1. V was clipped by 3 bases and J by 3 bases; unmatched bases: 6. The CDR3 runs to 15 residues. Germline-derived CDR1 and CDR2 are SGHTA and FQGNSA. The CDR3 region is CASSFSTGRTDTQYF. CDR3 in DNA: TGTGCCAGCAGCTTCTCGACAGGGAGAACAGATACGCAGTATTTT.

Here the CDR3 DNA reads TGTGCCAGCAGCTTAGGAGTTAATGAAAAACTGTTTTTT. The encoded protein is CASSLGVNEKLFF. The rearrangement uses TRBV7-6 and TRBJ1-4; D remains ambiguous. The CDR3 consists of 13 residues. Trimming pared 1 base from V and 4 bases from J, leaving 4 bases between. CDR1 is SGHVS and CDR2 is FNYEAQ in the germline V gene.

This sequence joins TRBV11-3 and TRBJ2-1, with 11 bases identical to TRBD1. CDR1 SGHNT and CDR2 YENEEA come from the germline V gene. V trimming: 0 bases; J trimming: 5 bases; junction bases outside the gene matches: 3. The CDR3 totals 16 residues. The CDR3 DNA sequence: TGTGCCAGCAGCTTAGAGGGGACAGGGGGAAACAATGAGCAGTTCTTC. This sequence encodes CASSLEGTGGNNEQFF. Full variable domain (missing parts from reference TRBV11-3 and TRBJ2-1): EAGVVQSPRYKIIEKKQPVAFWCNPISGHNTLYWYLQNLGQGPELLIRYENEEAVDDSQLPKDRFSAERLKGVDSTLKIQPAELGDSAVYLCASSLEGTGGNNEQFFGPGTRLTVL.

This clone was recorded a few times. The chain uses TRBV15 and TRBJ1-6; D is unresolved. Germline CDR1 LNHNV, CDR2 YYDKDF (reference sequence). This CDR3 is 14 amino acids long. Trimming shortened V by 0 bases and J by 10 bases, and 10 bases separated the two germline ends. The CDR3 nucleotides are TGTGCCACCAGCAGAGATGGGGAGGGATCACCCCTCCACTTT. This translates into CATSRDGEGSPLHF.

The J gene is TRBJ2-7, the V gene TRBV18, with D possibly TRBD1 on 5 matching bases. The CDR3 is made up of 14 amino acids. Germline V gene lookup returns CDR1 KGHSH and CDR2 LQKENI. Trimming took off 3 bases at V and 2 bases at J, with 11 bases between the two ends. Here the CDR3 reads CASSPQGPPYEQYF. The CDR3 DNA reads as TGTGCCAGCTCACCGCAGGGCCCGCCCTACGAGCAGTACTTC.

This clone has only a few counts. The chain's CDR3 is CASSHGTGASPGYTF. The CDR3 region has the DNA TGCGCCAGCAGCCACGGGACAGGGGCGTCCCCCGGCTACACCTTC. The chain carries TRBV4-1 and TRBJ1-2; TRBD1 agrees at 10 bases. The CDR3 consists of 15 residues. Germline CDR1 is MGHRA and CDR2 is YSYEKL. Trimming took 3 bases from V and 8 from J; bases not matched to a gene: 9.

The rearrangement joins TRBV28 to TRBJ2-4; D may be TRBD2 (6 bases). The CDR3 consists of 18 residues. With 1 base removed from V and 0 bases from J, the gap between germline ends came to 16 bases. Germline loops: CDR1 MDHEN, CDR2 SYDVKM. The CDR3 sequence: CASSLLSGYTLAKNIQYF. The CDR3 nucleotides are TGTGCCAGCAGTTTATTGAGCGGGTACACCCTAGCCAAAAACATTCAGTACTTC.

This sequence joins TRBV9 and TRBJ2-5, with 8 nucleotides matching TRBD2. This CDR3 has 15 residues. In germline, CDR1 is SGDLS, CDR2 YYNGEE. Germline trimming cut 3 bases from V and 0 bases from J; bases unmatched to any gene: 4. The CDR3: CASSAPGGDQETQYF. CDR3 DNA sequence: TGTGCCAGCAGCGCCCCGGGGGGGGACCAAGAGACCCAGTACTTC.

The chain combines TRBV7-2 with TRBJ1-1; 8 nucleotides line up with TRBD1. The CDR3 is made up of 12 amino acids. J lost 11 bases, V lost 5 bases, and 7 bases had no gene match. In germline, CDR1 is SGHTA, CDR2 FQGNSA. The CDR3 protein is CASSSRGRGAFF. For the CDR3, the DNA is TGTGCCAGCAGCAGCAGGGGGCGGGGGGCTTTCTTT.

The CDR3 nucleotides read TGTGCCAGTATCAAGGACAGGGACGAGCAGTACTTC. It is translated as CASIKDRDEQYF. The chain joins TRBV11-3 to TRBJ2-7; 8 bases are a match to TRBD1. Trimming at V came to 9 bases and at J to 5 bases, leaving 6 bases not matched to a gene. Germline V CDR1 and CDR2: SGHNT, YENEEA. The CDR3 totals 12 residues.

The rearrangement uses TRBV7-2 and TRBJ2-7; 9 bases fit TRBD2. In germline, CDR1 is SGHTA, CDR2 FQGNSA. With V trimmed by 5 bases and J by 0 bases, 5 bases remained unmatched. The CDR3 runs to 15 residues. The CDR3 loop is CASSEGLATSYEQYF. The CDR3 bases are TGTGCCAGCAGCGAAGGACTAGCGACCTCCTACGAGCAGTACTTC.

This rearrangement joins TRBV5-1 to TRBJ2-1; a weak D match, TRBD2 (5 bases). The CDR3 loop spans 12 amino acids. The germline V gene encodes CDR1 SGHRS and CDR2 YFSETQ. Trimming removed 0 bases from V and 8 bases from J, with 6 bases in between. The CDR3 DNA is TGCGCCAGCAGCTTGGTCGGGGATGAGCAGTTCTTC. Its protein product is CASSLVGDEQFF.

The rearrangement uses TRBV15 and TRBJ2-3, with 8 positions matching TRBD1. The germline CDR1 and CDR2 sequences are LNHNV and YYDKDF (reference sequence). The CDR3 is 16 residues long. The junction had 6 bases not matched to a gene; V was cut back by 0 bases and J by 4 bases. The CDR3 coding sequence is TGTGCCACCAGCAGAGAGTCAGGGGGCGGCGCAGATACGCAGTATTTT. This codes for CATSRESGGGADTQYF.